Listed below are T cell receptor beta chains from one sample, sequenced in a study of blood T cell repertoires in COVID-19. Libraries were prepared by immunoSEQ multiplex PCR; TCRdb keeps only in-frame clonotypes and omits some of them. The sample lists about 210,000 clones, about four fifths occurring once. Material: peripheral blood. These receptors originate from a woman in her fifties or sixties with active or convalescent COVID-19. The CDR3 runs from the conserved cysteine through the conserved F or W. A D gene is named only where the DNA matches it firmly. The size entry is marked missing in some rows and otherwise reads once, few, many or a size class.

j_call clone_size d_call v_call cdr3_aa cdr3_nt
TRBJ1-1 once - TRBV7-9 CASSLRGIGLSTEAFF TGTGCCAGCAGCCTCAGGGGAATAGGGCTAAGCACTGAAGCTTTCTTT
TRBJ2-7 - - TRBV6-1 CASSEREKWGDEQYF TGTGCCAGCAGTGAACGAGAGAAGTGGGGGGACGAGCAGTACTTC
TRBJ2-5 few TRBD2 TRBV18 CASSPRGAGAVETQYF TGTGCCAGCTCACCACGGGGAGCGGGGGCCGTGGAGACCCAGTACTTC
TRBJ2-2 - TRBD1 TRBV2 CASSVEGARTGELFF TGTGCCAGCAGTGTAGAGGGGGCGCGGACCGGGGAGCTGTTTTTT
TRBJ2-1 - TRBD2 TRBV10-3 CAIAMREGHSSYNEQFF TGTGCCATCGCCATGCGGGAGGGTCACAGCTCCTACAATGAGCAGTTCTTC
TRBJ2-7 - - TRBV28 CASSHYRVYYEQYF TGTGCCAGCAGTCATTACAGGGTTTACTACGAGCAGTACTTC
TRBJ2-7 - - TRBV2 CASRGDKSYEQYF TGTGCCAGCAGGGGGGACAAGTCCTACGAGCAGTACTTC
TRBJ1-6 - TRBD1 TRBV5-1 CASSPGQGGNSPLHF TGCGCCAGCAGCCCGGGACAGGGGGGCAATTCACCCCTCCACTTT
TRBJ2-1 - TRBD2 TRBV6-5 CASSPLAGDYNEQFF TGTGCCAGCAGCCCCTTGGCGGGGGACTACAATGAGCAGTTCTTC
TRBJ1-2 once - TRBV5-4 CASSLRGGDGYTF TGTGCCAGCAGCTTGAGGGGTGGCGATGGCTACACCTTC
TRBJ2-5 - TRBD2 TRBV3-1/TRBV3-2 CASSQPGLAVQETQYF TGTGCCAGCAGCCAACCGGGACTAGCGGTTCAAGAGACCCAGTACTTC
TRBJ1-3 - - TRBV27 CASSPDFGNTIYF TGTGCCAGCAGCCCGGACTTCGGGAACACCATATATTTT
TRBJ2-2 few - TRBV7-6 CASSLTGFTGELFF TGTGCCAGCAGCTTGACTGGCTTCACCGGGGAGCTGTTTTTT
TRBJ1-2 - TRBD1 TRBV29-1 CSVGGQAHGYTF TGCAGCGTTGGGGGACAGGCACATGGCTACACCTTC
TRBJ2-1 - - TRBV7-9 CASSSTGPLYNEQFF TGTGCCAGCAGCTCTACAGGGCCCCTCTACAATGAGCAGTTCTTC
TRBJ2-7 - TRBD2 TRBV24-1 CATSDPTTSGKYEQYF TGTGCCACCAGTGATCCTACGACTAGCGGGAAGTACGAGCAGTACTTC
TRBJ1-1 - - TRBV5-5 CASSLGGNTEAFF TGTGCCAGCAGCTTGGGCGGGAACACTGAAGCTTTCTTT
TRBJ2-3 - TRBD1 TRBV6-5 CASRRGGQATDTQYF TGTGCCAGTAGGCGTGGAGGACAGGCCACAGATACGCAGTATTTT
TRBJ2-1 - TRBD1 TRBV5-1 CASSSLDRGLNEQFF TGCGCCAGCAGCTCGTTAGACAGGGGGCTGAATGAGCAGTTCTTC
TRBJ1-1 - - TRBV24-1 CATRSRDKNTEAFF TGTGCCACCAGGTCACGGGACAAGAACACTGAAGCTTTCTTT
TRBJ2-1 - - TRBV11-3 CASSLGTYNEQFF TGTGCCAGCAGCTTAGGGACTTACAATGAGCAGTTCTTC